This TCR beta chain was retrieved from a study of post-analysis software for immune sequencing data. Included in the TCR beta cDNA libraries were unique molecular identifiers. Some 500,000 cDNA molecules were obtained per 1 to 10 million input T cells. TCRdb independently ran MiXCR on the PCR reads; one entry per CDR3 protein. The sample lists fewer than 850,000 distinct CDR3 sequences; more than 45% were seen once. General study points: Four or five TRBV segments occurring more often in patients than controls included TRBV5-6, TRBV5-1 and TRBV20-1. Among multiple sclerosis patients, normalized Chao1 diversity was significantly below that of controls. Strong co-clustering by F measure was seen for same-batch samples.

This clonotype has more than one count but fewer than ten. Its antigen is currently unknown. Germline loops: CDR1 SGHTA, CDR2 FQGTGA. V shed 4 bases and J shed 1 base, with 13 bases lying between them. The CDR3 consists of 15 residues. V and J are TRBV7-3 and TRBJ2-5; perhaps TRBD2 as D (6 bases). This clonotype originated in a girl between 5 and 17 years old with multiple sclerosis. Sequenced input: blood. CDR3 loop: CASSSRREPQETQYF. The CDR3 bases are TGTGCCAGCAGCTCAAGGCGGGAACCCCAAGAGACCCAGTACTTC.